Listed below are T cell receptor beta chains from one sample, sequenced in a study of blood T cell repertoires in COVID-19. Clones were read by immunoSEQ multiplex PCR, and TCRdb kept only the in-frame ones, dropping some. The sample lists more than 30,000 clones, 87% seen once, with over 12% in the top ten. The sequencing input was peripheral blood. The receptors shown here come from a man in his sixties with active COVID-19. Both conserved end residues are part of each CDR3.

cdr3_aa,j_call,v_call
CASSQVPSGGAYEQFF,TRBJ2-1,TRBV4-1
CAGGSAEKLFF,TRBJ1-4,TRBV29-1
CASSPGQPSNQPQHF,TRBJ1-5,TRBV7-2
CASSPHGDNQPQHF,TRBJ1-5,TRBV7-9
CASMSRGETGELFF,TRBJ2-2,TRBV6-6
CASSLSSGSAGNTIYF,TRBJ1-3,TRBV7-6
CASRLGNEQYF,TRBJ2-7,TRBV6-5
CASSQVGFEEGYTF,TRBJ1-2,TRBV4-3
CASWDWRGEMNTQYF,TRBJ2-3,TRBV6-5
CASCWGAGGDTQYF,TRBJ2-3,TRBV6-5
CASSILHTIYF,TRBJ1-3,TRBV19
CASSPSTGQGYEQYF,TRBJ2-7,TRBV7-2
CASSLEGLRQETQYF,TRBJ2-5,TRBV2
CASSQGGGLNSGANVLTF,TRBJ2-6,TRBV4-3
CASSPGAPGGETQYF,TRBJ2-5,TRBV7-2
CASSLVGLAGDTQYF,TRBJ2-3,TRBV7-2
CASSGSGGLGETQYF,TRBJ2-5,TRBV3-1/TRBV3-2
CATTPGGRGTGELFF,TRBJ2-2,TRBV19
CASTPQAGDNQPQHF,TRBJ1-5,TRBV19
CASSLATGTNEQFF,TRBJ2-1,TRBV7-8
CASSLKQTTEAFF,TRBJ1-1,TRBV18
CASSSITGELFF,TRBJ2-2,TRBV27
CAWTPTSGDFFGTGELFF,TRBJ2-2,TRBV30
CASSSPVNEQFF,TRBJ2-1,TRBV6-2/TRBV6-3
CAIGQGVETQYF,TRBJ2-5,TRBV6-5
CASSGTEDGANVLTF,TRBJ2-6,TRBV7-3
CASSRPTGATFSGANVLTF,TRBJ2-6,TRBV19
CASSLGLAGGWDHEQYF,TRBJ2-7,TRBV2